The text below deals with one T cell receptor beta chain. The antigen is unknown. The data originate from a study of regulatory T cells in long-lasting Graves disease. CDR3 size: 16 residues. Trimming shortened V by 1 base and J by 1 base, and 12 bases separated the two germline ends. Germline lookup yields CDR1 SGHVS and CDR2 FQNEAQ. As to time point: persistent/refractory GD, antithyroid drugs over 5 years with positive TRAb. PBMC RNA was the source of the TCR library. Study-level points and caveats: When disease was persistent, TRBV28, TRBJ1-2 and TRBJ2-5 were the favored segments. Fewer public clonotypes were shared by new patients (around 990) than by persistent patients (2,741).

Investigators prepared the TCR beta libraries by applying iRepertoire HTBI primers and Arm-PCR of CDR3 regions. TCRdb re-called the multiplex PCR reads through MiXCR, storing one row per CDR3 protein. The sample includes 360,000 or so distinct CDR3 sequences, approximately 23% of them seen just once. The sequence was collected from a woman aged 40 to 55 with Graves disease. The starting material was peripheral blood mononuclear cells (PBMCs), obtained when the disease was refractory, from a patient treated with antithyroid drugs. The chain has TRBV7-8 and TRBJ2-3; D gene ambiguous. The CDR3 spells CASSLVRVGGTDTQYF. The CDR3 DNA reads as TGTGCCAGCAGCTTAGTTCGGGTTGGCGGCACAGATACGCAGTATTTT.